This is a list of T cell receptor beta chains from one sample in a study of T cells in Graves' hyperthyroidism and ophthalmopathy. MiXCR was run by TCRdb on the multiplex PCR reads, yielding one entry per CDR3 protein. Of 250,000 to 350,000 distinct CDR3 sequences detected, approximately 16% appear once; the ten largest clones hold roughly a third. The sequenced sample was blood. Receptors originate from a man in his thirties or forties with Graves' hyperthyroidism. CDR3s leave out the opening cysteine and the closing phenylalanine or tryptophan. Fields, in order: V gene, CDR3 protein.

TRBV6-1 ASSISVHRDGGTDTQY
TRBV20-1 SAKYRGGTEAF
TRBV28 ASSSRDGISYEQY
TRBV30 AWSSSGGGETQY
TRBV19 ASRGQVYSNQPQH
TRBV3-1 ASSHSSGPHEQY
TRBV7-2 ASSLVGTGGDGQF
TRBV12-3/TRBV12-4 ASSFALTGELF
TRBV27 ASSLRSPLGYYNEQF
TRBV25-1 ASSELGPNTEAF
TRBV11-2 ASSKRGAGAGELF
TRBV10-3 AISESRLRDRNSPLH
TRBV28 ASSPPLWDTYGYT
TRBV11-2 ASSQTGGASPGYT
TRBV11-2 ASSFGWGSAPGTQY